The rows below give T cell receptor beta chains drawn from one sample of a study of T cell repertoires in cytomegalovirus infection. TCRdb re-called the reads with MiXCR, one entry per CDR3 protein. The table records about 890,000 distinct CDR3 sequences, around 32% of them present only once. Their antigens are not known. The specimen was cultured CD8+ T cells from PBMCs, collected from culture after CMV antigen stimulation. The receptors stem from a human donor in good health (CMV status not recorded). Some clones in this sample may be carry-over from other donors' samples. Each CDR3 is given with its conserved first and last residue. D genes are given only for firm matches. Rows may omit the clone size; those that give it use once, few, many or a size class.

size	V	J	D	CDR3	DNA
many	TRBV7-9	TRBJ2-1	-	CASSQIKGRPAHEQFF	TGTGCCAGCAGCCAGATTAAGGGACGCCCGGCCCATGAGCAGTTCTTC
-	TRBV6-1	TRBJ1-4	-	CAIGRWERLNEKLFF	TGTGCCATCGGACGGTGGGAACGCCTAAATGAAAAACTGTTTTTT
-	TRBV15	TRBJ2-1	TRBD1	CATSVQGTMSYNEQFF	TGTGCCACCAGCGTACAGGGGACCATGTCCTACAATGAGCAGTTCTTC
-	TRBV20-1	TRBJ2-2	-	CSARDDGAGWAGELFF	TGCAGTGCTAGAGATGACGGGGCAGGGTGGGCCGGGGAGCTGTTTTTT
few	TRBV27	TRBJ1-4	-	CASSSSHPGTPNEKLFF	TGTGCCAGCAGTTCCAGCCACCCCGGGACACCAAATGAAAAACTGTTTTTT
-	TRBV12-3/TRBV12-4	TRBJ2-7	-	CASSVLTDSYEQYF	TGTGCCAGCAGTGTCCTGACGGACTCCTACGAGCAGTACTTC
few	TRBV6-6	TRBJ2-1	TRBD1	CASSWDSLREQFF	TGTGCCAGCAGCTGGGACAGCCTTAGGGAGCAGTTCTTC
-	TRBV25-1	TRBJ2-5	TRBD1	CASSVGQGSETQYF	TGTGCCAGCAGTGTCGGACAGGGGTCGGAGACCCAGTACTTC
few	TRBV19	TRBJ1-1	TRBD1	CASTTGGIWDTEAFF	TGTGCCAGTACGACAGGGGGCATTTGGGACACTGAAGCTTTCTTT
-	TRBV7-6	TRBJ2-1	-	CASSKGGPGNEQFF	TGTGCCAGCAGCAAGGGGGGGCCGGGCAATGAGCAGTTCTTC